Sequencing of this TCR beta chain was carried out in a study of OX40 agonist ivuxolimab in advanced cancers. For the study at large: At doses from 0.01 to 10 mg/kg, patients were given intravenous ivuxolimab every 2 weeks.

It was autoimmune disease history or systemic immunosuppression that excluded patients. Sequenced by immunoSEQ multiplex PCR; TCRdb stores in-frame clones only, minus some. The sample includes tens of thousands of clones, under 80% of them seen just once. V was pared by 5 bases and J by 6 bases, with 11 bases between. The CDR3 consists of 12 residues. Germline V gene sequence: CDR1 SQVTM, CDR2 ANQGSEA. This clone was seen only a few times. The sequence was collected from an adult with an advanced solid tumor such as melanoma, head and neck, liver or kidney cancer. The sample consisted of CD4+ or CD8+ T cells sorted from blood, taken in a trial of the OX40 agonist ivuxolimab. The chain has TRBV29-1 and TRBJ2-4; weak D call: TRBD2 (6 bases). CDR3 in amino acids: CSVKNGGNIQYF. As DNA, the CDR3 is TGCAGCGTTAAAAACGGGGGAAACATTCAGTACTTC.